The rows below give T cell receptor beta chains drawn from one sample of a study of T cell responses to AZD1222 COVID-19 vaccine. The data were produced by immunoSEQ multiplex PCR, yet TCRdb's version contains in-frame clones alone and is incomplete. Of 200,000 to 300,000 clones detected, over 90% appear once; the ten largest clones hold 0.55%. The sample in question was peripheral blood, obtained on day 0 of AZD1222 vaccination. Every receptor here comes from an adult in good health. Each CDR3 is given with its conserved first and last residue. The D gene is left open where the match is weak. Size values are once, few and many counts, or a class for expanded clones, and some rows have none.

CDR3 protein: CASSLDGARGYTF
CDR3 DNA: TGTGCCAGCAGTTTGGACGGAGCTAGAGGCTACACCTTC
J gene: TRBJ1-2
D gene: -
clone size: few
V gene: TRBV12-3/TRBV12-4

CDR3 protein: CASTLQGPYTGELFF
CDR3 DNA: TGTGCCAGCACGCTACAGGGACCCTACACCGGGGAGCTGTTTTTT
J gene: TRBJ2-2
D gene: -
clone size: -
V gene: TRBV18

CDR3 protein: CASSLGGQTQYF
CDR3 DNA: TGTGCCAGCAGCCTGGGGGGACAGACCCAGTACTTC
J gene: TRBJ2-5
D gene: -
clone size: -
V gene: TRBV12-3/TRBV12-4

CDR3 protein: CADGPGSPDTQYF
CDR3 DNA: TGTGCTGATGGACCCGGGAGCCCAGATACGCAGTATTTT
J gene: TRBJ2-3
D gene: -
clone size: -
V gene: TRBV12-3/TRBV12-4

CDR3 protein: CASSKTMNTEAFF
CDR3 DNA: TGCGCCAGCAGTAAAACAATGAACACTGAAGCTTTCTTT
J gene: TRBJ1-1
D gene: -
clone size: -
V gene: TRBV10-1

CDR3 protein: CASSLPGSPLHF
CDR3 DNA: TGTGCCAGCAGTTTACCCGGGTCACCCCTCCACTTT
J gene: TRBJ1-6
D gene: -
clone size: -
V gene: TRBV27

CDR3 protein: CASSRRGSEQFF
CDR3 DNA: TGTGCCAGCAGTCGACGGGGTAGTGAGCAGTTCTTC
J gene: TRBJ2-1
D gene: -
clone size: -
V gene: TRBV28

CDR3 protein: CAASYSGSLGGYTF
CDR3 DNA: TGTGCCGCCTCCTACTCGGGCTCCCTGGGGGGCTACACCTTC
J gene: TRBJ1-2
D gene: -
clone size: -
V gene: TRBV6-5

CDR3 protein: CSAVGGGQETQYF
CDR3 DNA: TGCAGCGCCGTCGGCGGGGGCCAAGAGACCCAGTACTTC
J gene: TRBJ2-5
D gene: TRBD2
clone size: -
V gene: TRBV29-1

CDR3 protein: CASSLARTDQETQYF
CDR3 DNA: TGTGCCAGCAGCTTAGCCCGGACTGACCAAGAGACCCAGTACTTC
J gene: TRBJ2-5
D gene: -
clone size: -
V gene: TRBV7-9

CDR3 protein: CASSPTGFSGNTIYF
CDR3 DNA: TGTGCCAGCAGTCCGACAGGCTTCTCTGGAAACACCATATATTTT
J gene: TRBJ1-3
D gene: -
clone size: -
V gene: TRBV28

CDR3 protein: CASSQVWGQGGNQPQHF
CDR3 DNA: TGCGCCAGCAGCCAAGTATGGGGACAGGGGGGCAATCAGCCCCAGCATTTT
J gene: TRBJ1-5
D gene: TRBD1
clone size: -
V gene: TRBV4-1

CDR3 protein: CASSLVGGSNTEAFF
CDR3 DNA: TGTGCCAGCAGCTTAGTCGGGGGCTCGAACACTGAAGCTTTCTTT
J gene: TRBJ1-1
D gene: -
clone size: -
V gene: TRBV7-2

CDR3 protein: CASSTQGLETQYF
CDR3 DNA: TGTGCCAGCAGCACCCAGGGGTTAGAGACCCAGTACTTC
J gene: TRBJ2-5
D gene: -
clone size: -
V gene: TRBV28

CDR3 protein: CASSPSPPSYEQYF
CDR3 DNA: TGTGCCAGCAGCCCCTCTCCCCCGTCCTACGAGCAGTACTTC
J gene: TRBJ2-7
D gene: -
clone size: -
V gene: TRBV5-5

CDR3 protein: CASSLDGSSTDTQYF
CDR3 DNA: TGTGCCAGCAGCTTAGACGGGAGTAGCACAGATACGCAGTATTTT
J gene: TRBJ2-3
D gene: -
clone size: -
V gene: TRBV7-9

CDR3 protein: CASERTAGPYEQYF
CDR3 DNA: TGTGCCAGCGAGAGGACGGCGGGGCCGTACGAGCAGTACTTC
J gene: TRBJ2-7
D gene: -
clone size: -
V gene: TRBV6-6

CDR3 protein: CASSHPLQGLETQYF
CDR3 DNA: TGTGCCAGCAGCCACCCTCTACAGGGGCTAGAGACCCAGTACTTC
J gene: TRBJ2-5
D gene: TRBD1
clone size: -
V gene: TRBV4-2

CDR3 protein: CASSQLLGSYEQYF
CDR3 DNA: TGTGCCAGCAGCCAATTGCTGGGCTCCTACGAGCAGTACTTC
J gene: TRBJ2-7
D gene: -
clone size: -
V gene: TRBV3-1/TRBV3-2

CDR3 protein: CASSLSGRDTGELFF
CDR3 DNA: TGTGCCAGCAGCCTTAGCGGGAGAGACACCGGGGAGCTGTTTTTT
J gene: TRBJ2-2
D gene: TRBD2
clone size: -
V gene: TRBV6-4

CDR3 protein: CAVREGHPTSYEQYF
CDR3 DNA: TGTGCCGTAAGGGAGGGACATCCAACGTCCTACGAGCAGTACTTC
J gene: TRBJ2-7
D gene: -
clone size: -
V gene: TRBV6-6

CDR3 protein: CASSSDITAPNEQFF
CDR3 DNA: TGTGCCAGCAGCTCGGACATTACGGCCCCCAATGAGCAGTTCTTC
J gene: TRBJ2-1
D gene: -
clone size: -
V gene: TRBV5-4

CDR3 protein: CASSPQGWDQPQHF
CDR3 DNA: TGTGCCAGCTCACCACAGGGTTGGGATCAGCCCCAGCATTTT
J gene: TRBJ1-5
D gene: -
clone size: few
V gene: TRBV18

CDR3 protein: CASTRRDSPMDEQYF
CDR3 DNA: TGTGCCAGCACCCGGCGAGACTCACCCATGGACGAGCAGTACTTC
J gene: TRBJ2-7
D gene: -
clone size: -
V gene: TRBV18

CDR3 protein: CASSQGQGKTYEQYF
CDR3 DNA: TGCGCCAGCAGCCAGGGACAGGGGAAAACCTACGAGCAGTACTTC
J gene: TRBJ2-7
D gene: TRBD1
clone size: once
V gene: TRBV4-1

CDR3 protein: CASSSLGGREPQHF
CDR3 DNA: TGTGCCAGCAGTTCCCTGGGGGGGAGAGAGCCCCAGCATTTT
J gene: TRBJ1-5
D gene: -
clone size: -
V gene: TRBV27

CDR3 protein: CASSPQGITKNIQYF
CDR3 DNA: TGTGCCAGCAGTCCCCAGGGGATAACCAAAAACATTCAGTACTTC
J gene: TRBJ2-4
D gene: -
clone size: -
V gene: TRBV6-5

CDR3 protein: CASSLGGGGTEAFF
CDR3 DNA: TGTGCCAGCTCGCTTGGTGGGGGGGGCACTGAAGCTTTCTTT
J gene: TRBJ1-1
D gene: -
clone size: -
V gene: TRBV18

CDR3 protein: CASRDPGQNTGELFF
CDR3 DNA: TGTGCCAGTAGAGACCCGGGACAGAACACCGGGGAGCTGTTTTTT
J gene: TRBJ2-2
D gene: -
clone size: -
V gene: TRBV19

CDR3 protein: CASSFSGSRTGELFF
CDR3 DNA: TGTGCCAGCAGCTTTTCCGGATCGCGAACCGGGGAGCTGTTTTTT
J gene: TRBJ2-2
D gene: -
clone size: -
V gene: TRBV7-9

CDR3 protein: CASSLVGFSTDTQYF
CDR3 DNA: TGTGCCAGCAGCTTAGTCGGGTTTAGCACAGATACGCAGTATTTT
J gene: TRBJ2-3
D gene: -
clone size: -
V gene: TRBV7-8

CDR3 protein: CASSVGSYNEQFF
CDR3 DNA: TGTGCCAGCAGCGTAGGCAGCTACAATGAGCAGTTCTTC
J gene: TRBJ2-1
D gene: -
clone size: -
V gene: TRBV9

CDR3 protein: CASIRTGGYTEAFF
CDR3 DNA: TGTGCCAGTATCCGGACAGGGGGCTACACTGAAGCTTTCTTT
J gene: TRBJ1-1
D gene: TRBD1
clone size: -
V gene: TRBV19

CDR3 protein: CASSVVLGGVAGGNTGELFF
CDR3 DNA: TGTGCCAGCAGCGTAGTTTTAGGAGGGGTCGCGGGGGGAAACACCGGGGAGCTGTTTTTT
J gene: TRBJ2-2
D gene: TRBD2
clone size: -
V gene: TRBV9

CDR3 protein: CASSPSGSETQYF
CDR3 DNA: TGTGCCAGCAGCCCAAGCGGGAGTGAGACCCAGTACTTC
J gene: TRBJ2-5
D gene: TRBD2
clone size: -
V gene: TRBV5-6

CDR3 protein: CASRPLTGTPLSYEQYF
CDR3 DNA: TGTGCCAGCAGACCCCTCACAGGGACCCCTCTGTCCTACGAGCAGTACTTC
J gene: TRBJ2-7
D gene: -
clone size: -
V gene: TRBV13

CDR3 protein: CASSQDRALNTEAFF
CDR3 DNA: TGTGCCAGCAGCCAAGATCGGGCTTTGAACACTGAAGCTTTCTTT
J gene: TRBJ1-1
D gene: -
clone size: -
V gene: TRBV4-2

CDR3 protein: CASSLVGLAGEGETQYF
CDR3 DNA: TGTGCCAGCAGCTTAGTGGGACTAGCGGGAGAGGGAGAGACCCAGTACTTC
J gene: TRBJ2-5
D gene: TRBD2
clone size: -
V gene: TRBV7-6

CDR3 protein: CASSRGHVYGYTF
CDR3 DNA: TGTGCCAGCAGCCGAGGACATGTTTATGGCTACACCTTC
J gene: TRBJ1-2
D gene: -
clone size: -
V gene: TRBV11-1

CDR3 protein: CASSDREETQYF
CDR3 DNA: TGCGCCAGCAGTGATAGGGAAGAGACCCAGTACTTC
J gene: TRBJ2-5
D gene: -
clone size: -
V gene: TRBV5-1

CDR3 protein: CASSPRGSSANTGELFF
CDR3 DNA: TGTGCCAGCAGTCCGAGGGGGTCCTCCGCGAACACCGGGGAGCTGTTTTTT
J gene: TRBJ2-2
D gene: -
clone size: -
V gene: TRBV9

CDR3 protein: CASSVGGSTEAFF
CDR3 DNA: TGTGCCAGCAGCGTAGGGGGGTCTACTGAAGCTTTCTTT
J gene: TRBJ1-1
D gene: -
clone size: once
V gene: TRBV9

CDR3 protein: CASSPAYTGELFF
CDR3 DNA: TGTGCCAGCAGCCCCGCCTACACCGGGGAGCTGTTTTTT
J gene: TRBJ2-2
D gene: -
clone size: -
V gene: TRBV6-6

CDR3 protein: CASSPGQGGPQHF
CDR3 DNA: TGTGCCAGCTCACCGGGGCAGGGGGGGCCCCAGCATTTT
J gene: TRBJ1-5
D gene: TRBD1
clone size: -
V gene: TRBV18

CDR3 protein: CASSQFENQPQHF
CDR3 DNA: TGTGCCAGCAGCCAATTTGAAAATCAGCCCCAGCATTTT
J gene: TRBJ1-5
D gene: -
clone size: -
V gene: TRBV11-2

CDR3 protein: CASSPSGPPYEQYF
CDR3 DNA: TGCGCCAGCAGCCCGTCCGGGCCACCTTACGAGCAGTACTTC
J gene: TRBJ2-7
D gene: -
clone size: -
V gene: TRBV5-1

CDR3 protein: CASSLSRETQYF
CDR3 DNA: TGCGCCAGCAGCTTGTCGAGGGAGACCCAGTACTTC
J gene: TRBJ2-5
D gene: -
clone size: few
V gene: TRBV5-1

CDR3 protein: CASSPRRNTIYF
CDR3 DNA: TGTGCCAGCAGCCCACGGCGAAACACCATATATTTT
J gene: TRBJ1-3
D gene: -
clone size: once
V gene: TRBV14

CDR3 protein: CASSLTSGAPSEQYF
CDR3 DNA: TGTGCCAGCAGCTTGACTAGCGGGGCCCCCAGCGAGCAGTACTTC
J gene: TRBJ2-7
D gene: TRBD2
clone size: -
V gene: TRBV27

CDR3 protein: CASIPSLAKNIQYF
CDR3 DNA: TGTGCCAGCATCCCTAGTTTAGCCAAAAACATTCAGTACTTC
J gene: TRBJ2-4
D gene: -
clone size: -
V gene: TRBV6-6

CDR3 protein: CASTLIREGSGELFF
CDR3 DNA: TGTGCCAGTACCCTCATTAGGGAGGGATCCGGGGAGCTGTTTTTT
J gene: TRBJ2-2
D gene: TRBD2
clone size: -
V gene: TRBV19

CDR3 protein: CASSLGGRDNEKLFF
CDR3 DNA: TGTGCCAGCAGCTTAGGGGGCAGGGATAATGAAAAACTGTTTTTT
J gene: TRBJ1-4
D gene: -
clone size: -
V gene: TRBV7-9

CDR3 protein: CSVDGSTETQYF
CDR3 DNA: TGCAGCGTTGACGGGTCAACCGAGACCCAGTACTTC
J gene: TRBJ2-5
D gene: -
clone size: -
V gene: TRBV29-1